The 18 T cell receptor beta chains presented below share a single source sample, sequenced in a study of CD8+CD57+ T cells in acquired aplastic anemia. Patients who underwent sequencing had shown CD8+CD57+ cell expansion by flow cytometry. Genomic DNA templated the TCR beta VDJ and CDR3 profiling. TCRdb re-called the reads with MiXCR, one entry per CDR3 protein. The table shows approximately 170,000 distinct CDR3 sequences, with around 43% occurring only once. The specimen was sorted CD4+, CD8+, or CD8+CD57+ T cells (not recorded which) from PBMCs. These receptors were collected from a human donor with aplastic anemia.

In regard to this clonotype: A read error may be the cause here, since a much bigger clone is one base away. The chain is built from TRBV6-1 and TRBJ1-3; no clear D gene. The CDR3 length is 15 residues. Germline V gives CDR1 MNHNS, CDR2 SASEGT. V gave up 6 bases and J gave up 2 bases, with 14 bases separating them. CDR3 protein: CASSTTGLPGNTIYF. The CDR3 DNA follows: TGTGCCAGCAGCACCACTGGGCTCCCTGGAAACACCATATATTTT.

Details on this clonotype: An end of the junction does not agree with germline; a read error may underlie this. V is TRBV7-3 and J is TRBJ2-1; D remains ambiguous. The V gene's germline CDR1 is SGHTA and CDR2 FQGTGA. The CDR3 is 15 amino acids. The DNA of the CDR3 is TGTGCTAGCAGCAAGAGTAGGAGCTCCTACAATGAGCAGTTCTTC. Encoded protein: CASSKSRSSYNEQFF.

The table lists this clonotype with many counts. The gene calls are TRBV5-5 and TRBJ1-6; D uncertain. Germline V gene sequence: CDR1 SGHKS, CDR2 YYEKEE (reference sequence). The CDR3 has 15 amino acids. The V gene lost 0 bases and the J gene lost 8 bases, with 12 bases spanning the gap. The CDR3 DNA reads TGTGCCAGCAGCTTGGCCGGCAGGATGGATTCACCCCTCCACTTT. This gives the protein CASSLAGRMDSPLHF.

The chain joins TRBV3-1 to TRBJ2-7; D might be TRBD1 or TRBD2, each matching 6 bases. CDR3 length: 14 residues. Trimming pared 6 bases from V and 0 bases from J, leaving 12 bases between. Germline values: CDR1 LGHDT, CDR2 YNNKEL (reference sequence). DNA for the CDR3: TGTGCCAGCAGTTTGGAGGGGGTCTCCTACGAGCAGTACTTC. Translation: CASSLEGVSYEQYF.

This chain uses TRBV24-1 with TRBJ2-7; perhaps TRBD2 as D (7 bases). The CDR3 sequence is 15 residues long. Trimming removed 5 bases at V and 4 bases at J, with 17 bases between. CDR1 and CDR2 from the germline V gene are KGHDR and SFDVKD. The CDR3, as DNA: TGTGCCACCAGTGGGACCTTGGGGGGGCGGTACGAGCAGTACTTC. Protein: CATSGTLGGRYEQYF.

The V and J genes are TRBV2 and TRBJ1-1; 8 nucleotides align to TRBD1. This CDR3 spans 16 amino acids. V dropped 8 bases and J dropped 1; count of bases not matched to a gene: 12. Germline CDR1 is SNHLY and CDR2 is FYNNEI. The CDR3 spells CASQRQGASGNTEAFF. CDR3 nucleotide sequence: TGTGCCAGCCAGCGGCAGGGGGCGTCGGGGAACACTGAAGCTTTCTTT.

CDR3 residues: CASSPGTGTNYGYTF. For the CDR3, the DNA is TGTGCCAGCTCACCCGGGACGGGGACTAACTATGGCTACACCTTC. The chain carries TRBV7-9 and TRBJ1-2; tentatively, D is TRBD1 (5 bases). The V gene's germline CDR1 is SEHNR and CDR2 FQNEAQ (reference sequence). Trimming shortened V by 8 bases and J by 0 bases, and 16 bases separated the two germline ends. The CDR3 length is 15 residues.

In its sample, this clonotype was seen a few times. The rearrangement links TRBV3-1 to TRBJ2-5; D may match TRBD1 or TRBD2 (5 bases each). Germline-derived CDR1 and CDR2 are LGHDT and YNNKEL (reference sequence). The CDR3 is 16 amino acids. Trimming stripped 4 bases from V and 5 bases from J, with 20 bases between. CDR3 DNA sequence: TGTGCCAGCAGCCTACCCCAGGGTAGGACTGAGGAGACCCAGTACTTC. This encodes CASSLPQGRTEETQYF.

This clonotype appeared many times. V gene TRBV9 combines with J gene TRBJ2-1; D ambiguous. The CDR3 runs to 13 residues. Germline CDR1 SGDLS, CDR2 YYNGEE. Trimming shortened V by 3 bases and J by 5 bases, and 9 bases separated the two germline ends. CDR3 amino acids: CASSGTIHNEQFF. Here the CDR3 DNA reads TGTGCCAGCAGCGGTACGATCCACAATGAGCAGTTCTTC.

This chain joins TRBV6-1 and TRBJ1-3; D not resolved. The CDR3 runs to 15 residues. Germline V gene lookup returns CDR1 MNHNS and CDR2 SASEGT. V lost 6 bases and J lost 0, with 12 bases in between. The CDR3 DNA is TGTGCCAGCAGAGCCTACACCAACTCTGGAAACACCATATATTTT. As protein: CASRAYTNSGNTIYF.

The chain joins TRBV11-2 to TRBJ2-7; a weak D match, TRBD1 (5 bases). V was trimmed by 0 bases and J by 0 bases, leaving 12 bases between them. The CDR3 totals 16 residues. Germline CDR1 SGHAT, CDR2 FQNNGV. In nucleotides, the CDR3 is TGTGCCAGCAGCTTAGACAGGGCAGTGAGCTCCTACGAGCAGTACGTC. Amino acids: CASSLDRAVSSYEQYV.

This chain connects TRBV20-1 to TRBJ2-1; 8 bases align to TRBD1. Germline-derived CDR1 and CDR2 are DFQATT and SNEGSKA (reference sequence). The length of the CDR3 is 11 residues. CDR3 DNA sequence: TGCAGACGGACAGGGAGCAATGAGCAGTTCTTC. Protein product: CRRTGSNEQFF.

This clonotype was counted at least ten times. J is TRBJ1-5 and V is TRBV12-3 or TRBV12-4, with TRBD1 matching over 10 bases. Losses at the gene ends were 7 bases for V and 6 bases for J; bases not matched to a gene: 6. The CDR3 loop spans 14 amino acids. This chain's CDR3 is CASKLGQGPQPQHF. As DNA, the CDR3 is TGTGCCAGCAAACTGGGACAGGGGCCTCAGCCCCAGCATTTT.

This clonotype was seen ten or more times. The rearrangement joins TRBV6-1 to TRBJ1-1; D is possibly TRBD1 (6 bases). The germline V and J ends were trimmed by 6 bases and 7 bases, with 15 bases remaining between them. The CDR3 loop spans 13 amino acids. CDR1 and CDR2 from the germline V gene are MNHNS and SASEGT. CDR3 DNA sequence: TGTGCCAGCAGGGCCGACAGGAAGGTTGAAGCTTTCTTT. The encoded protein is CASRADRKVEAFF.

In its sample, this clonotype was seen many times. The genes are TRBV6-5 and TRBJ1-1; TRBD1 matches 8 bases. V lost 6 bases to trimming and J lost 4 bases; unmatched junction nucleotides: 1. The germline V gene has CDR1 MNHEY and CDR2 SVGAGI. This CDR3 has 12 residues. The CDR3 sequence: CASRTGVTEAFF. CDR3 sequence (DNA): TGTGCCAGCAGGACAGGGGTCACTGAAGCTTTCTTT.

This clonotype was seen many times. The V call is TRBV5-1, the J call TRBJ2-7, with D unclear. The V end lost 2 bases, the J end lost 0 bases, and 12 bases lay between the germline ends. The CDR3 runs 15 residues. The V gene's germline CDR1 is SGHRS and CDR2 YFSETQ. The CDR3, as DNA: TGCGCCAGCAGCTTACGCCAGCCAGGCTCCTACGAGCAGTACTTC. This translates into CASSLRQPGSYEQYF.

In this sample, this clonotype turned up a few times. The V gene is TRBV29-1, the J gene TRBJ1-1, with TRBD1 as a possible D gene (6 bases). The V gene lost 4 bases and the J gene lost 3 bases, with 15 bases spanning the gap. The CDR3 spans 14 residues. The germline CDR1 and CDR2 sequences are SQVTM and ANQGSEA. In DNA form, the CDR3 reads TGCAGCGTTGGCGGGGGGCGAGGGGACACTGAAGCTTTCTTT. As protein: CSVGGGRGDTEAFF.

This clonotype was seen repeatedly, ten times or more. The V gene is TRBV6-6, the J gene TRBJ2-1; D may be TRBD2 (6 bases). The germline V gene encodes CDR1 MNHNY and CDR2 SVGAGI (reference sequence). CDR3 size: 12 residues. With 2 bases removed from V and 14 bases from J, the gap between germline ends came to 13 bases. The CDR3 protein is CASSYRYGGEFF. As DNA, the CDR3 is TGTGCCAGCAGTTACCGGTACGGAGGGGAGTTCTTC.